This TCR beta chain was captured in a study of blood T cell repertoires in COVID-19. Some clones are missing from TCRdb's copy, which holds only in-frame ones; the method was immunoSEQ multiplex PCR. The repertoire consists of 250,000 to 400,000 clones, with 88% occurring once and the leading ten covering 1.5% to 2%. The source of this sequence is a woman aged 25-40 years with COVID-19, enrolled during active disease. The source material was peripheral blood.

For the CDR3, the DNA is TGCAGCGCAACGCTGGACAGGGGGAACACTGAAGCTTTCTTT. Translation: CSATLDRGNTEAFF. This sequence joins TRBV29-1 and TRBJ1-1, with 9 bases identical to TRBD1. J lost 1 base, V lost 7 bases, and 7 bases had no gene match. Germline V lookup: CDR1 SQVTM, CDR2 ANQGSEA. CDR3 length: 14 amino acids.